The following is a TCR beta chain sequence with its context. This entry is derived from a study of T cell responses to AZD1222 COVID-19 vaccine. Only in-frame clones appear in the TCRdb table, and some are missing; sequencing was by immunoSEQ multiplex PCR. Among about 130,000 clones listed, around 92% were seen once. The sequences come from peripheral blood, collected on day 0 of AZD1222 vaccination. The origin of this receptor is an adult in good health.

The CDR3 here is CASSLQGYQETQYF. CDR3 sequence (DNA): TGTGCCAGCAGTTTACAGGGTTACCAAGAGACCCAGTACTTC. The chain is built from TRBV6-5 and TRBJ2-5; a possible D gene is TRBD1 (6 bases). The germline gives CDR1 MNHEY, CDR2 SVGAGI. V lost 4 bases to trimming and J lost 0 bases, with 9 bases between them. The CDR3 spans 14 residues.